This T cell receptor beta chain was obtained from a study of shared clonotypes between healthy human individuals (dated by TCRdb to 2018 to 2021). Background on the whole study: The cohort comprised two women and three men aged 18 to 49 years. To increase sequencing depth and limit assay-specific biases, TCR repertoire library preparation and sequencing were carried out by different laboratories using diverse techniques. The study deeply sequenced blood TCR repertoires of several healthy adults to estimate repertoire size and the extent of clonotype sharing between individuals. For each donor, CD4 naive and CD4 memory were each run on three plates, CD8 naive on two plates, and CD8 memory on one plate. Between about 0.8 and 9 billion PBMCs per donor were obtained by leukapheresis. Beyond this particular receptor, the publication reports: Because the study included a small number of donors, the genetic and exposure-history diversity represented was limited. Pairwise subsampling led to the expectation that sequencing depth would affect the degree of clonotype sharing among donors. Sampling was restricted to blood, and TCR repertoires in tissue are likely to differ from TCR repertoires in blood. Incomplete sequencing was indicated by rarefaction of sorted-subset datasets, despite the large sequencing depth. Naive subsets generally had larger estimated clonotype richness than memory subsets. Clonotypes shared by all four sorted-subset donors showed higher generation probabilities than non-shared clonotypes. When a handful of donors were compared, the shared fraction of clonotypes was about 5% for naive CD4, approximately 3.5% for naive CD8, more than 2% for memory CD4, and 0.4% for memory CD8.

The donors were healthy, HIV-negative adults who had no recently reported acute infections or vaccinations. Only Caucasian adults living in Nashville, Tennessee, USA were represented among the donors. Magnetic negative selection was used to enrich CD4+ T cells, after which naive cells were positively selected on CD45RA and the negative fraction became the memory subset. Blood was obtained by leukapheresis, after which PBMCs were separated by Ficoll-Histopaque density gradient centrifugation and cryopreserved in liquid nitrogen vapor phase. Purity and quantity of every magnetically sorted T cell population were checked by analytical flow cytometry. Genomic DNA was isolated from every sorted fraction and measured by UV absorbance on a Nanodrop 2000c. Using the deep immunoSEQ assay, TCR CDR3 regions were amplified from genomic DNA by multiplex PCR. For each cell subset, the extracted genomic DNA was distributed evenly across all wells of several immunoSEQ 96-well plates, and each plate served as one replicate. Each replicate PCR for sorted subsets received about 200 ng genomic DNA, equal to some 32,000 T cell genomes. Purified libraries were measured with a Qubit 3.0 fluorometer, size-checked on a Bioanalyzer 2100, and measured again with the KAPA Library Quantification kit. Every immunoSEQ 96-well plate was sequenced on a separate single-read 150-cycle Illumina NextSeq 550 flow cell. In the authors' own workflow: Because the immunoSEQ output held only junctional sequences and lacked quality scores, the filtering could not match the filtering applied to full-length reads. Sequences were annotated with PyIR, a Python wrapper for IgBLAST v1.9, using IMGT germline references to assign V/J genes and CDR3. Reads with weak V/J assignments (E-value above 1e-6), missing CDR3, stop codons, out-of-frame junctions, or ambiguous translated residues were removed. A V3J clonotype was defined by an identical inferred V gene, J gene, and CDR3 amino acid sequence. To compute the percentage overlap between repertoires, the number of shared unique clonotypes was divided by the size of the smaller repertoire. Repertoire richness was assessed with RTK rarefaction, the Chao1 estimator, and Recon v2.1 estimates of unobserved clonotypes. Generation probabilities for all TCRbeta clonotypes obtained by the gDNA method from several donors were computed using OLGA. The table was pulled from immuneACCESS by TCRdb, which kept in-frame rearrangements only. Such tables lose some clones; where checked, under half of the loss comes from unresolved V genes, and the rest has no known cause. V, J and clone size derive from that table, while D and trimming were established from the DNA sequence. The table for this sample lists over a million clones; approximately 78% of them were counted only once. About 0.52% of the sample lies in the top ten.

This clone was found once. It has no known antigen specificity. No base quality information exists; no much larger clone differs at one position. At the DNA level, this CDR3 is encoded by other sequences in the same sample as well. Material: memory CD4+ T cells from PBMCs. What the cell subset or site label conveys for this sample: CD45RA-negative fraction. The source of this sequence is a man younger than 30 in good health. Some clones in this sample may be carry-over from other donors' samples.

DNA sequence: TGTGCCAGCAGCCAATTAAGATACGAGCAGTACTTC. This is translated as CASSQLRYEQYF. The chain employs TRBV11-1 and TRBJ2-7, with the identity of the D gene unclear. Trimming costs V 5 bases and J 4 bases, and their ends lie 9 bases apart. The germline V gene (reference sequence) supplies CDR1 SGHAT and CDR2 FQDESV. Including the terminal cysteine and phenylalanine, the CDR3 comprises 12 residues. The kept DNA is CDR3 alone, 36 bases in frame from the first base.